This T cell receptor beta chain is from a study of beta chain features in type 1 diabetes. The CDR3 loop spans 16 amino acids. Germline V gene sequence: CDR1 SGHNT, CDR2 YYREEE (reference sequence). The ends were cut back, 0 bases at V and 2 bases at J, with 15 bases in the middle. Every bit of the isolated RNA underwent reverse transcription, so sequencing read expressed TCRB transcripts. Clones were read by immunoSEQ multiplex PCR, and TCRdb kept only the in-frame ones, dropping some. The sample records more than 300,000 clones, roughly 16% being singletons. Overall study findings and caveats: Reduced insertions and increased deletions marked VDJ junctions in type 1 diabetes patients. Compared with healthy donors, patients appeared to share more similar naive, central memory and regulatory TCRB repertoires.

This clone was detected once. Its target is not known. Central memory, naive, regulatory and stem cell-like memory CD4+ cells were sorted by CD45RO/CCR7/CD25/CD127/CD95/CD27. Each of the sorted populations had a purity greater than 98%. The sequence was obtained from a woman aged 18-29 years in good health. The rearrangement links TRBV5-4 to TRBJ2-7; perhaps TRBD1 as D (5 bases). The sequenced sample was naive CD4+ T cells from blood. CDR3 in amino acids: CASSLAPGHLTYEQYF. The CDR3 DNA reads as TGTGCCAGCAGCTTGGCGCCCGGACATCTGACCTACGAGCAGTACTTC.